The T cell receptor (beta chain) described here comes from a study of shared clonotypes between healthy human individuals. Trimming removed 0 bases from V and 1 base from J, with 9 bases in between. The V gene's germline CDR1 is SGDLS and CDR2 YYNGEE. This CDR3 has 15 amino acids. Some clones are missing from TCRdb's copy, which holds only in-frame ones; the method was immunoSEQ multiplex PCR. Of millions of clones in the sample, 85% to 95% are singletons; the top ten hold 0.13%. Remarks on this clone: In the same sample, other DNA sequences code for this CDR3.

What was sequenced was naive CD4+ T cells sorted from blood. The subset denotes: CD45RA+ positively selected. The rearrangement links TRBV9 to TRBJ2-3; D is ambiguous. This receptor was obtained from a man between 18 and 35 years old in good health. The CDR3 DNA is TGTGCCAGCAGCGTAGACGGCGGACGCACAGATACGCAGTATTTT. Protein sequence: CASSVDGGRTDTQYF.